This T cell receptor (beta chain) was recovered during a study of blood T cell repertoires in COVID-19. The overall study: COVID-19 samples collected from the United States, Italy and Spain covered acute and convalescent phases.

This CDR3 is built from 14 residues. V dropped 2 bases and J dropped 5 bases, with 12 bases sitting between them. Assay: immunoSEQ multiplex PCR; the TCRdb copy retains only in-frame clones and omits some. The table lists 310,000 or so clones, about 91% of them singletons. The sequenced sample was PBMCs or T cells enriched from blood (not recorded which). V gene TRBV23-1 combines with J gene TRBJ1-2; D call uncertain. TRBV23-1 is given ORF status, its function remaining uncertain. The clonotype originates from a woman aged 40 to 50 who had recovered from COVID-19. The CDR3 loop reads CASSQRSGNYGYTF. As DNA, the CDR3 is TGCGCCAGCAGTCAACGGTCGGGGAATTATGGCTACACCTTC.